This TCR beta chain was captured by sequencing in a study of blood T cell repertoires in COVID-19 (dated by TCRdb to the early 2020s). Study-level background: The collaborator samples originated in the United States, Italy and Spain and spanned the acute and convalescent phases of COVID-19. The material from the prospective study consisted of cDNA or gDNA derived from T cells, B-cell-depleted T cells, or PBMCs. The dataset comprised deeply sampled blood TCRbeta repertoires from subjects exposed to, actively infected with, or recovered from COVID-19. The repertoires were released in a freely available public database meant as a resource for research on the immune response to SARS-CoV-2. The samples were drawn from the first 160 participants of the ongoing ImmuneRACE study and from 1,254 subjects provided by 6 global collaborators. A de-identified subject ID, COVID-19 status, age in years and sex were almost always included in the sample metadata. Where HLA class I and class II types were available, the types were taken from metadata supplied by the sample provider, not from assay-based typing.

TCRbeta CDR3 regions were amplified from genomic DNA by means of the immunoSEQ Assay, a bias-controlled multiplex PCR. As for how the authors treated the data: The number of nucleated cells in each sample was estimated by amplification of reference gene primers within the assay. Sequence reads were collapsed and filtered to measure the absolute abundance of every unique TCRbeta CDR3 rearrangement. For each sample, productive Simpson clonality was calculated by taking the square root of Simpson's diversity index across productive rearrangements. TCRdb holds this immuneACCESS table with in-frame rearrangements only. Some clones are missing; in checked studies, unresolved V genes explain under half, and the rest has no known cause. V and J calls and clone size follow that table, whereas D and trimming were derived from the DNA. The sample contains approximately 140,000 clones, 88% of them found a single time. 2.3% of the sample is taken by the ten largest.

In the germline V gene, CDR1 corresponds to SGHTA and CDR2 to FQGNSA. For this chain, trimming is 3 bases at the V end and 1 base at the J end, and the number of junction bases without a gene match is 4. Inclusive of the bounding cysteine and phenylalanine, the CDR3 is 16 residues long. Only the CDR3 part of the read is kept: 48 bases, read in frame from the first base. What the authors observed across the whole study: Clinical and demographic metadata were provided uncurated, with the amount varying by source and participant.

Comment on this clone: It has no known antigen specificity. One base away there is no much larger clone; base qualities are not given.

Collaborating institutions collected whole blood in K2EDTA tubes following their own protocols. For TCRbeta analysis, collaborators shipped samples in one of three forms: frozen whole blood, isolated PBMCs, or DNA extracted from either of those sample types. This chain is built from TRBV7-2 and TRBJ2-2, with TRBD1 matching 8 junction bases. This clonotype was obtained from a human donor in a cohort sampled during active COVID-19. The specimen sequenced was peripheral blood. The CDR3 amino acid sequence is: CASSLGTGVNTGELFF. The DNA sequence reads TGTGCCAGCAGCTTGGGGACAGGCGTGAACACCGGGGAGCTGTTTTTT.